The rows below give T cell receptor beta chains drawn from one sample of a study of radiation and T cells in renal cell carcinoma. Method: immunoSEQ multiplex PCR; TCRdb's copy keeps in-frame clones and lacks some. Among 110,000 to 150,000 clones, more than 70% were seen once, and the ten largest hold around 12%. Sequenced material: blood, taken from a patient whose treatment included radiotherapy and nephrectomy. Source of these receptors: a woman between 50 and 59 years old with renal cell carcinoma. The CDR3 runs from the conserved cysteine through the conserved F or W. Fields, in order: V gene, D gene, J gene, clone size, CDR3 DNA, CDR3 protein. The D gene is left open where the match is weak. Expanded clones are given a class, and other clones once, few, many or no size at all.

V gene: TRBV4-1; D gene: .; J gene: TRBJ1-1; clone size: .; CDR3 DNA: TGCGCCAGCAGCCAAGCCTTCCGTGGGGCCGGCACTGAAGCTTTCTTT; CDR3 protein: CASSQAFRGAGTEAFF
V gene: TRBV27; D gene: TRBD2; J gene: TRBJ2-7; clone size: .; CDR3 DNA: TGTGCCAGCAGGGAGGGGACTAGCGGGGGTTACGAGCAGTACTTC; CDR3 protein: CASREGTSGGYEQYF
V gene: TRBV7-9; D gene: .; J gene: TRBJ2-7; clone size: .; CDR3 DNA: TGTGCCGCGGGGGAGGCAGGGGCGAGCGAGCAGTACTTC; CDR3 protein: CAAGEAGASEQYF
V gene: TRBV4-1; D gene: TRBD1; J gene: TRBJ1-4; clone size: .; CDR3 DNA: TGCGCCAGCAGCCAAGATATCGGGACAGGGACGGGAGCTAATGAAAAACTGTTTTTT; CDR3 protein: CASSQDIGTGTGANEKLFF
V gene: TRBV7-3; D gene: .; J gene: TRBJ1-5; clone size: .; CDR3 DNA: TGTGCCAGCAGCTTACTTATTTATAGCAATCAGCCCCAGCATTTT; CDR3 protein: CASSLLIYSNQPQHF
V gene: TRBV5-1; D gene: .; J gene: TRBJ2-5; clone size: .; CDR3 DNA: TGCGCCAGCAGCTTGGGACAGCACCAAGAGACCCAGTACTTC; CDR3 protein: CASSLGQHQETQYF
V gene: TRBV5-5; D gene: .; J gene: TRBJ1-6; clone size: .; CDR3 DNA: TGTGCCAGCAGCTTGGTTGGAGGGACAAATTCACCCCTCCACTTT; CDR3 protein: CASSLVGGTNSPLHF
V gene: TRBV5-1; D gene: TRBD2; J gene: TRBJ2-3; clone size: few; CDR3 DNA: TGCGCCAGCAGCTTGAGGGCGGGGGGACGCACAGATACGCAGTATTTT; CDR3 protein: CASSLRAGGRTDTQYF
V gene: TRBV18; D gene: .; J gene: TRBJ2-7; clone size: .; CDR3 DNA: TGTGCCAGCTCGCAACAGGTTCCCTACGAGCAGTACTTC; CDR3 protein: CASSQQVPYEQYF
V gene: TRBV19; D gene: .; J gene: TRBJ1-2; clone size: .; CDR3 DNA: TGTGCCAGTAGACCCGAGGGGGGCGGATACTATGGCTACACCTTC; CDR3 protein: CASRPEGGGYYGYTF
V gene: TRBV10-1; D gene: TRBD2; J gene: TRBJ2-3; clone size: .; CDR3 DNA: TGCGCCAGCAGTGGGACTAGCGGGGGGCCAGATACGCAGTATTTT; CDR3 protein: CASSGTSGGPDTQYF
V gene: TRBV6-5; D gene: .; J gene: TRBJ1-2; clone size: once; CDR3 DNA: TGTGCCAGCAGTTACTCGAAAGGGGTGGGTGGCTACACCTTC; CDR3 protein: CASSYSKGVGGYTF
V gene: TRBV27; D gene: .; J gene: TRBJ2-3; clone size: .; CDR3 DNA: TGTGCCAGCAGTTTATCGGTACTCGGGGGAGATACGCAGTATTTT; CDR3 protein: CASSLSVLGGDTQYF
V gene: TRBV2; D gene: .; J gene: TRBJ1-1; clone size: few; CDR3 DNA: TGTGCCAGCAGAGGGAGGCTCATGAACACTGAAGCTTTCTTT; CDR3 protein: CASRGRLMNTEAFF
V gene: TRBV5-1; D gene: TRBD1; J gene: TRBJ1-2; clone size: .; CDR3 DNA: TGCGCCAGCAGCCTTTCCGGGACAGGGGGCTATGGCTACACCTTC; CDR3 protein: CASSLSGTGGYGYTF
V gene: TRBV18; D gene: .; J gene: TRBJ2-5; clone size: .; CDR3 DNA: TGTGCCAGCTCACCCGGACAGAGAGAGACCCAGTACTTC; CDR3 protein: CASSPGQRETQYF
V gene: TRBV5-1; D gene: .; J gene: TRBJ1-1; clone size: .; CDR3 DNA: TGCGCCAGCAGCTTGGGTCATACAGAGAACACTGAAGCTTTCTTT; CDR3 protein: CASSLGHTENTEAFF
V gene: TRBV6-6; D gene: TRBD2; J gene: TRBJ2-1; clone size: .; CDR3 DNA: TGTGCCAGCAGTCCTAGCGGGGGGGCCTACAATGAGCAGTTCTTC; CDR3 protein: CASSPSGGAYNEQFF
V gene: TRBV6-1; D gene: .; J gene: TRBJ2-5; clone size: .; CDR3 DNA: TGTGCCAGCAGTGAGTCAGCTACGTACCAAGAGACCCAGTACTTC; CDR3 protein: CASSESATYQETQYF
V gene: TRBV4-3; D gene: .; J gene: TRBJ1-1; clone size: .; CDR3 DNA: TGCGCCAGCAGCCATTGGGGCGGGGCGTCCACTGAAGCTTTCTTT; CDR3 protein: CASSHWGGASTEAFF
V gene: TRBV18; D gene: .; J gene: TRBJ1-4; clone size: .; CDR3 DNA: TGTGCCAGCTCACCATCGACTGAAGGGGGAAAACTGTTTTTT; CDR3 protein: CASSPSTEGGKLFF
V gene: TRBV29-1; D gene: TRBD1; J gene: TRBJ1-4; clone size: .; CDR3 DNA: TGCAGCGGGGGACAGTTTAATGAAAAACTGTTTTTT; CDR3 protein: CSGGQFNEKLFF
V gene: TRBV19; D gene: .; J gene: TRBJ2-2; clone size: few; CDR3 DNA: TGTGCCAGTAGTTCAGGGACCGGGGAGCTGTTTTTT; CDR3 protein: CASSSGTGELFF
V gene: TRBV9; D gene: TRBD1; J gene: TRBJ1-2; clone size: .; CDR3 DNA: TGTGCCAGCAGCCCGCGACAGGGGAATGACTATGGCTACACCTTC; CDR3 protein: CASSPRQGNDYGYTF
V gene: TRBV7-9; D gene: TRBD1; J gene: TRBJ1-2; clone size: once; CDR3 DNA: TGTGCCAGCAGCGGGGACAGGGGGATCTATGGCTACACCTTC; CDR3 protein: CASSGDRGIYGYTF
V gene: TRBV29-1; D gene: TRBD1; J gene: TRBJ2-1; clone size: .; CDR3 DNA: TGCAGCGTTGAAGGCACAGGGGACGGGGCATCGTACAATGAGCAGTTCTTC; CDR3 protein: CSVEGTGDGASYNEQFF
V gene: TRBV5-6; D gene: .; J gene: TRBJ1-3; clone size: .; CDR3 DNA: TGTGCCAGCAGCTTTATGCAGAGTGGAAACACCATATATTTT; CDR3 protein: CASSFMQSGNTIYF
V gene: TRBV6-5; D gene: .; J gene: TRBJ2-2; clone size: .; CDR3 DNA: TGTGCCAGCAGCCTGGACACAGGGTGGCGGGAGCTGTTTTTT; CDR3 protein: CASSLDTGWRELFF
V gene: TRBV25-1; D gene: .; J gene: TRBJ1-1; clone size: .; CDR3 DNA: TGTGCCAGCAGTGTATCCAGGGGTAGCACTGAAGCTTTCTTT; CDR3 protein: CASSVSRGSTEAFF
V gene: TRBV5-1; D gene: .; J gene: TRBJ1-4; clone size: .; CDR3 DNA: TGCGCCAGCAGCTTGGAGAGGGGTGAAAAACTGTTTTTT; CDR3 protein: CASSLERGEKLFF
V gene: TRBV19; D gene: .; J gene: TRBJ1-1; clone size: .; CDR3 DNA: TGTGCCAGTAGTATAGTTAAGGGCCTAAGGGCTTTCTTT; CDR3 protein: CASSIVKGLRAFF
V gene: TRBV19; D gene: .; J gene: TRBJ1-1; clone size: .; CDR3 DNA: TGTGCCAGTAGTATGGGCATTAACACTGAAGCTTTCTTT; CDR3 protein: CASSMGINTEAFF
V gene: TRBV7-6; D gene: TRBD1; J gene: TRBJ2-3; clone size: .; CDR3 DNA: TGTGCCAGCAGCTATGGACAGGGTCGGACAGATACGCAGTATTTT; CDR3 protein: CASSYGQGRTDTQYF
V gene: TRBV5-4; D gene: TRBD1; J gene: TRBJ2-7; clone size: .; CDR3 DNA: TGTGCCAGCAGCTCCCCCCCTACCGGGACAGGGAGCTACGAGCAGTACTTC; CDR3 protein: CASSSPPTGTGSYEQYF
V gene: TRBV6-5; D gene: TRBD1; J gene: TRBJ1-1; clone size: .; CDR3 DNA: TGTGCCAGCAGGGGGGACAGGGACCAATTT; CDR3 protein: CASRGDRDQF
V gene: TRBV27; D gene: .; J gene: TRBJ2-7; clone size: .; CDR3 DNA: TGTGCCAGCAGTTTCGTGGCGGGGGCCGACGAGCAGTACTTC; CDR3 protein: CASSFVAGADEQYF
V gene: TRBV30; D gene: .; J gene: TRBJ2-1; clone size: .; CDR3 DNA: TGTGCCTGGACCACGATTTACAATGAGCAGTTCTTC; CDR3 protein: CAWTTIYNEQFF
V gene: TRBV30; D gene: .; J gene: TRBJ1-2; clone size: .; CDR3 DNA: TGTGCCTGGAGTACCAGAGGTTTCTATGGCTACACCTTC; CDR3 protein: CAWSTRGFYGYTF
V gene: TRBV6-1; D gene: .; J gene: TRBJ2-2; clone size: .; CDR3 DNA: TGTGCCAGCAGTGAAGGCAGGGATATCGGGGAGCTGTTTTTT; CDR3 protein: CASSEGRDIGELFF
V gene: TRBV19; D gene: .; J gene: TRBJ2-7; clone size: .; CDR3 DNA: TGTGCCAGCAGTATAGATGCCTTAGGCTCCTACGAGCAGTACTTC; CDR3 protein: CASSIDALGSYEQYF
V gene: TRBV25-1; D gene: .; J gene: TRBJ2-2; clone size: .; CDR3 DNA: TGTGCCAGCAGCAAACAAAACACCGGGGAGCTGTTTTTT; CDR3 protein: CASSKQNTGELFF
V gene: TRBV11-2; D gene: TRBD1; J gene: TRBJ1-2; clone size: .; CDR3 DNA: TGTGCCAGCAGCCTCGGACAGGCGAACCACTATGGCTACACCTTC; CDR3 protein: CASSLGQANHYGYTF
V gene: TRBV19; D gene: .; J gene: TRBJ1-4; clone size: .; CDR3 DNA: TGTGCCAGTAGTTCCGAGGGAGCGAATGAAAAACTGTTTTTT; CDR3 protein: CASSSEGANEKLFF
V gene: TRBV27; D gene: .; J gene: TRBJ1-5; clone size: .; CDR3 DNA: TGTGCCAGCAGCCTTAGGAGTACGGGACCCAATCAGCCCCAGCATTTT; CDR3 protein: CASSLRSTGPNQPQHF
V gene: TRBV9; D gene: .; J gene: TRBJ2-3; clone size: once; CDR3 DNA: TGTGCCAGCACCACGAGGGGGGAAACAGATACGCAGTATTTT; CDR3 protein: CASTTRGETDTQYF
V gene: TRBV7-9; D gene: .; J gene: TRBJ2-7; clone size: .; CDR3 DNA: TGTGCCAGCAGCAACTCCTACGAGCAGTACTTC; CDR3 protein: CASSNSYEQYF
V gene: TRBV18; D gene: TRBD2; J gene: TRBJ2-7; clone size: .; CDR3 DNA: TGTGCCAGCTCACTGTCGACTAGCGGGGGTCCGGGCGAGCAGTACTTC; CDR3 protein: CASSLSTSGGPGEQYF
V gene: TRBV15; D gene: .; J gene: TRBJ2-3; clone size: .; CDR3 DNA: TGTGCCACCAGCAGAGATATCGGGGGGCCCACAGATACGCAGTATTTT; CDR3 protein: CATSRDIGGPTDTQYF
V gene: TRBV7-9; D gene: TRBD1; J gene: TRBJ1-1; clone size: .; CDR3 DNA: TGTGCCAGCAGCTTTAGGACAGGGGCGACTGAAGCTTTCTTT; CDR3 protein: CASSFRTGATEAFF
V gene: TRBV6-5; D gene: TRBD1; J gene: TRBJ2-7; clone size: .; CDR3 DNA: TGTGCCAGCAGTTACGGGGCAGGGGGCCTCGAGCAGTACTTC; CDR3 protein: CASSYGAGGLEQYF
V gene: TRBV5-1; D gene: TRBD2; J gene: TRBJ2-3; clone size: once; CDR3 DNA: TGCGCCAGCACGCTAGCGGGGTCAAGCACAGATACGCAGTATTTT; CDR3 protein: CASTLAGSSTDTQYF
V gene: TRBV19; D gene: TRBD1; J gene: TRBJ2-6; clone size: .; CDR3 DNA: TGTGCCAGTACACCGGGACAGGGAACATCTGGGGCCAACGTCCTGACTTTC; CDR3 protein: CASTPGQGTSGANVLTF